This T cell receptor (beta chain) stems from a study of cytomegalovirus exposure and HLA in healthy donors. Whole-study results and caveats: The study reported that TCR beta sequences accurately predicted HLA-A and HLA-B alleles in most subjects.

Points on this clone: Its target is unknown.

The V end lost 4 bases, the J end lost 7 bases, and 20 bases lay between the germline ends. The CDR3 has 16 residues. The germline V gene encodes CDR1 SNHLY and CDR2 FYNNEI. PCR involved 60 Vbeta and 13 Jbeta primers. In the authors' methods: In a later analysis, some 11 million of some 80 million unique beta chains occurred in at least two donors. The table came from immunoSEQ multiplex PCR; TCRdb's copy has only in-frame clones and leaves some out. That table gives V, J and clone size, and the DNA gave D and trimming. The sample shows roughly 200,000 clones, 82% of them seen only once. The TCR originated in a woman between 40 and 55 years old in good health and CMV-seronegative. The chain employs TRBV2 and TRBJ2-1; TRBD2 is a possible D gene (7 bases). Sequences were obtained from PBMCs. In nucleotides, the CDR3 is TGTGCCAGCAGTGCCCAAGGGAGGAGGGGGGGTAATGAGCAGTTCTTC. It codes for CASSAQGRRGGNEQFF.